The 19 T cell receptor beta chains given below trace back to one sample, sequenced in a study of beta chain features in type 1 diabetes. Study-wide results and caveats: TCRB CDR3s were moderately but significantly shorter in Type 1 diabetes patients in all four CD4+ subsets.

These receptors' targets are unknown. The whole isolated RNA underwent reverse transcription, so sequencing captured expressed TCRB transcripts. This table comes from immunoSEQ multiplex PCR, and its TCRdb copy is limited to in-frame clones, with some not included. The sample yields hundreds of thousands of clones, 7% to 10% seen once. Sequenced material: central memory CD4+ T cells from blood. These receptors were obtained from a man younger than 40 with type 1 diabetes.

This clone was picked up a small number of times. V and J are TRBV4-1 and TRBJ2-5; D ambiguous. CDR1 and CDR2 (germline): MGHRA, YSYEKL. CDR3 length equals 16 residues. Trimming pared 3 bases from V and 5 bases from J, leaving 19 bases between. This CDR3 is CASSQERAVPEETQYF. The CDR3 coding sequence is TGCGCCAGCAGCCAGGAACGTGCTGTCCCAGAGGAGACCCAGTACTTC.

Remarks on this clone: Given a much more abundant clone one base away, this may be a read error. This chain connects TRBV7-8 to TRBJ2-3, with D uncertain. CDR1 is SGHVS and CDR2 is FQNEAQ in the germline V gene. Deletions cut 2 bases from V and 5 bases from J, with 2 bases between. This CDR3 spans 11 amino acids. The CDR3 spells CASSLLDTQYF. CDR3 DNA: TGTGCCAGCAGCTTATTAGATACGCAGTATTTT.

This sequence joins TRBV18 and TRBJ2-2; TRBD1 aligns across 8 bases. Germline CDR1 is KGHSH and CDR2 is LQKENI. The V and J ends lost 3 bases and 3 bases, in that order; junction bases with no gene match: 0. CDR3 size: 14 residues. CDR3 in amino acids: CASSPGQDTGELFF. The DNA of the CDR3 is TGTGCCAGCTCACCGGGACAGGACACCGGGGAGCTGTTTTTT.

This clone was counted only a few times. The V and J genes are TRBV7-2 and TRBJ1-5, with D perhaps matching TRBD1 (6 bases). The germline V gene has CDR1 SGHTA and CDR2 FQGNSA. V was shortened by 1 base and J by 8 bases, with 9 bases between the two germline ends. This CDR3 spans 13 amino acids. The chain's CDR3 is CASSLGGGEPQHF. The CDR3 nucleotides are TGTGCCAGCAGCTTAGGAGGGGGGGAGCCCCAGCATTTT. Filled out from reference TRBV7-2 and TRBJ1-5, the complete variable domain reads GAGVSQSPSNKVTEKGKDVELRCDPISGHTALYWYRQSLGQGLEFLIYFQGNSAPDKSGLPSDRFSAERTGGSVSTLTIQRTQQEDSAVYLCASSLGGGEPQHFGDGTRLSIL.

V and J are TRBV9 and TRBJ1-2; 7 bases map to TRBD1. The CDR3 contains 15 residues. From germline, CDR1 is SGDLS and CDR2 YYNGEE. The V segment lost 4 bases and the J segment 5 bases; nucleotides outside the gene matches: 11. This CDR3 reads CASSLQAGTAYGYTF. The CDR3 DNA sequence: TGTGCCAGCAGCCTTCAAGCCGGGACAGCATATGGCTACACCTTC.

The gene calls are TRBV7-6 and TRBJ2-5; the D is unclear. The CDR3 has 14 residues. Trimming left V 1 base short and J 5 bases short, with 11 bases between. The germline CDR1 and CDR2 sequences are SGHVS and FNYEAQ. The CDR3 DNA reads TGTGCCAGCAGCTTAGAACAGAACTGGGAGACCCAGTACTTC. Its translation: CASSLEQNWETQYF.

The V call is TRBV5-1, the J call TRBJ2-7; D gene ambiguous. CDR1 is SGHRS and CDR2 is YFSETQ in the germline V gene. CDR3 length: 14 residues. With 0 bases removed from V and 6 bases from J, the gap between germline ends came to 13 bases. The CDR3 coding sequence is TGCGCCAGCAGCTTGGGTGGGTCTCGGCGCGAGCAGTACTTC. Protein product: CASSLGGSRREQYF.

The V call is TRBV7-2, the J call TRBJ2-4; D might be TRBD2 (6 bases). This CDR3 contains 16 residues. The germline V gene encodes CDR1 SGHTA and CDR2 FQGNSA. V lost 5 bases and J lost 6, with 20 bases in between. The CDR3 DNA sequence: TGTGCCAGCAGCCTCTCTAGCGCCGCCTTAGGAAACATTCAGTACTTC. Its translation is CASSLSSAALGNIQYF.

This clone was counted a few times. The chain is built from TRBV6-5 and TRBJ2-3; no definite D call. The CDR3 has 11 residues. The V end lost 4 bases, the J end lost 6 bases, and 5 bases lay between the germline ends. The germline V gene encodes CDR1 MNHEY and CDR2 SVGAGI. The CDR3 sequence: CASSSSDTQYF. The DNA for the CDR3 is TGTGCCAGCAGTTCCTCGGATACGCAGTATTTT.

This clone has more than one count but fewer than ten. The rearrangement joins TRBV10-3 to TRBJ1-2, with D tentatively TRBD1 (5 bases). The germline V gene has CDR1 ENHRY and CDR2 SYGVKD. There are 12 residues in the CDR3. V lost 7 bases, J lost 6 bases, and 12 bases lay in between. The CDR3 DNA reads as TGTGCCATCACCCCGGACACGGATGGCTACACCTTC. It encodes CAITPDTDGYTF.

CDR3 protein: CASTPWGVGHSPLHF. The CDR3 bases are TGTGCCAGCACCCCTTGGGGGGTTGGTCATTCACCCCTCCACTTT. The V gene is TRBV7-2, the J gene TRBJ1-6, with D possibly being TRBD1 (5 bases). From germline, CDR1 is SGHTA and CDR2 FQGNSA. The CDR3 covers 15 residues. The V end was cut by 7 bases, the J end by 8 bases, with 18 bases between. Together with reference TRBV7-2 and TRBJ1-6, the CDR3 gives the full variable domain: GAGVSQSPSNKVTEKGKDVELRCDPISGHTALYWYRQSLGQGLEFLIYFQGNSAPDKSGLPSDRFSAERTGGSVSTLTIQRTQQEDSAVYLCASTPWGVGHSPLHFGNGTRLTVT.

The V and J genes are TRBV25-1 and TRBJ2-3, with 10 bases matching TRBD1. V lost 2 bases, J lost 3 bases, and 5 bases stayed unmatched. Germline-derived CDR1 and CDR2 are MGHDK and SYGVNS. The CDR3 runs to 16 residues. The CDR3 is CASSEDSGQGTDTQYF. The CDR3 coding sequence is TGTGCCAGCAGTGAAGACTCGGGACAGGGGACAGATACGCAGTATTTT.

This clone has just a few counts. An end of the junction differs from the germline gene, which may be a read error. V and J are TRBV7-7 and TRBJ2-3; 10 nucleotides line up with TRBD2. The V gene's germline CDR1 is SSHAT and CDR2 FNYEAQ (reference sequence). The length of the CDR3 is 16 residues. The CDR3 nucleotides read TGTGCTAGCAGTCCGCAGCGGGGGGGCGGGACAGATACGCAGTATTTT. Its protein product is CASSPQRGGGTDTQYF.

The chain uses TRBV25-1 and TRBJ1-6; no clear D. Trimming shortened V by 3 bases and J by 9 bases, and 6 bases separated the two germline ends. The CDR3 sequence is 12 residues long. Germline CDR1 reads MGHDK; CDR2 reads SYGVNS. CDR3 amino acids: CASSDMGSPLHF. In DNA form, the CDR3 reads TGTGCCAGCAGTGATATGGGTTCACCCCTCCACTTT.

The chain couples TRBV28 to TRBJ1-5, with D possibly matching TRBD1 (5 bases). The germline V and J ends were trimmed by 7 bases and 3 bases, with 13 bases remaining between them. The germline V gene encodes CDR1 MDHEN and CDR2 SYDVKM. The CDR3 contains 14 residues. Here the CDR3 DNA reads TGTGCCAGCACCCGCCGGGGGGACAATCAGCCCCAGCATTTT. Amino acids: CASTRRGDNQPQHF.

This clone was seen a few times. CDR3 residues: CASSPTGDNQPQHF. The CDR3 nucleotides are TGTGCCAGCAGTCCGACAGGAGACAATCAGCCCCAGCATTTT. V usage is TRBV7-2 and J usage is TRBJ1-5, with D possibly being TRBD1 (6 bases). The CDR3 has 14 amino acids. Germline values: CDR1 SGHTA, CDR2 FQGNSA. Trimming pared 6 bases from V and 3 bases from J, leaving 12 bases between.

As to this clone: A clone one base away is much larger, so this may be a read error. The same CDR3 also results from other DNA sequences found in this sample. This chain joins TRBV7-2 and TRBJ2-3; D not certain. This CDR3 region has 11 residues. Germline V gene data show CDR1 as SGHTA and CDR2 as FQGNSA. Trimming stripped 3 bases from V and 3 bases from J, with 1 base between. The CDR3 nucleotides are TGTGCCAGCAGCTTGACAGATACGCAGTATTTT. Translated: CASSLTDTQYF.

This chain uses TRBV19 with TRBJ2-5; TRBD2 agrees at 8 bases. V gave up 7 bases and J gave up 3 bases; unmatched junction bases: 10. Germline CDR1 reads LNHDA; CDR2 reads SQIVND (reference sequence). The CDR3 spans 15 residues. This chain's CDR3 is CASTLGGGTEETQYF. The CDR3 DNA sequence: TGTGCCAGTACCCTGGGCGGGGGGACCGAAGAGACCCAGTACTTC.

This clone occurred a few times. The rearrangement links TRBV27 to TRBJ2-7; 8 nucleotides align to TRBD2. The CDR3 consists of 14 residues. The J segment lost 0 bases and the V segment lost 5 bases, leaving 3 bases of the junction unmatched. CDR1 is MNHEY and CDR2 is SMNVEV in the germline V gene (reference sequence). The CDR3 here is CASSNSGTSYEQYF. CDR3 DNA sequence: TGTGCCAGCAGTAATAGCGGGACCTCCTACGAGCAGTACTTC.